Listed below are T cell receptor beta chains from one sample, sequenced in a study of prognosis after radiotherapy for stage I lung cancer. TCRdb re-derived calls from the multiplex PCR reads in MiXCR, one entry per CDR3 protein. The sample records approximately 20,000 distinct CDR3 sequences, about a quarter being singletons. Sample: PBMCs, taken before or after stereotactic body radiation therapy (not recorded which). Source of these receptors: a donor aged 50 or older with non-small cell lung cancer. Both conserved end residues are part of each CDR3. The order of the fields is J gene, V gene, clone size, D gene, CDR3 protein, CDR3 DNA. A D gene is named only where the DNA matches it firmly. Clone size is stated in some rows and not others, as once, few, many or a class when expanded.

TRBJ1-5 | TRBV7-7 | many | TRBD1 | CASSADRGQPQHF | TGTGCTAGCAGCGCCGACAGGGGTCAGCCCCAGCATTTT
TRBJ2-2 | TRBV6-1 | many | - | CASSPQGGSGELFF | TGTGCCAGCAGTCCACAAGGCGGTTCCGGGGAGCTGTTTTTT
TRBJ2-1 | TRBV7-2 | medium-sized | TRBD2 | CASSLGVGLAGELNEQFF | TGTGCCAGCAGCTTAGGGGTCGGACTAGCGGGAGAACTCAATGAGCAGTTCTTC
TRBJ2-3 | TRBV20-1 | many | TRBD2 | CSVGRGTDTQYF | TGCAGTGTCGGGAGGGGCACAGATACGCAGTATTTT
TRBJ2-1 | TRBV5-4 | many | - | CASSNLGGANNEQFF | TGTGCCAGCAGCAACCTAGGTGGGGCTAACAATGAGCAGTTCTTC
TRBJ2-7 | TRBV27 | many | - | CASSCLEQYF | TGTGCCAGCAGTTGTCTCGAGCAGTACTTC
TRBJ2-3 | TRBV5-4 | many | - | CASSLQQDTQYF | TGTGCCAGCAGCTTACAGCAAGATACGCAGTATTTT
TRBJ2-2 | TRBV7-8 | many | TRBD1 | CASSFSGTGVTGELFF | TGTGCCAGCAGCTTTTCCGGGACAGGGGTTACCGGGGAGCTGTTTTTT
TRBJ1-2 | TRBV4-1 | many | TRBD1 | CASSQTPGQGGYGYTF | TGCGCCAGCAGCCAGACCCCCGGACAGGGCGGCTATGGCTACACCTTC
TRBJ2-1 | TRBV19 | many | TRBD2 | CASRREGYNNEQFF | TGTGCCAGTAGGCGGGAGGGGTACAACAATGAGCAGTTCTTC
TRBJ2-7 | TRBV20-1 | many | - | CSALWELGAQYF | TGCAGTGCACTCTGGGAACTCGGCGCGCAGTACTTC
TRBJ2-1 | TRBV5-1 | many | - | CASSLEAQLNEQFF | TGCGCCAGCAGCTTGGAGGCGCAGCTGAATGAGCAGTTCTTC
TRBJ2-2 | TRBV7-2 | many | - | CASSSGPNTGELFF | TGTGCCAGCAGCTCGGGACCGAACACCGGGGAGCTGTTTTTT
TRBJ2-3 | TRBV29-1 | many | TRBD2 | CSVDGLAGFDTQYF | TGCAGCGTTGATGGTTTAGCGGGATTTGATACGCAGTATTTT
TRBJ2-3 | TRBV2 | - | TRBD2 | CASIRLADTDTQYF | TGTGCCAGCATACGACTAGCGGACACAGATACGCAGTATTTT
TRBJ1-1 | TRBV5-1 | many | - | CASSLEAGSVTFF | TGCGCCAGCAGCTTGGAGGCAGGGAGTGTAACTTTCTTT
TRBJ1-6 | TRBV28 | - | TRBD1 | CATRQGPTLHF | TGTGCAACCAGACAGGGCCCAACCCTCCACTTT
TRBJ1-5 | TRBV20-1 | - | - | CSAQAGTEIHQPQHF | TGCAGTGCTCAAGCCGGGACCGAGATTCACCAGCCCCAGCATTTT
TRBJ2-2 | TRBV6-2/TRBV6-3 | medium-sized | TRBD1 | CASQEEDRDTGELFF | TGTGCCAGCCAAGAAGAGGACAGGGACACCGGGGAGCTGTTTTTT
TRBJ2-7 | TRBV27 | many | - | CASSLKGQSYEQYF | TGTGCCAGCAGCCTCAAGGGCCAATCCTACGAGCAGTACTTC
TRBJ2-2 | TRBV10-3 | many | TRBD1 | CAIRQGQTNTGELFF | TGTGCCATCAGGCAGGGACAGACGAACACCGGGGAGCTGTTTTTT
TRBJ2-7 | TRBV7-6 | - | - | CPISSRDRDEQYF | TGTCCCATCAGCAGCCGGGACCGAGACGAGCAGTACTTC
TRBJ2-7 | TRBV7-7 | - | - | CASSSRTVLCDEQYF | TGTGCTAGCAGCTCCCGGACAGTCCTTTGCGACGAGCAGTACTTC
TRBJ2-3 | TRBV18 | many | - | CASSPPGADTQYF | TGTGCCAGCTCACCACCAGGGGCAGATACGCAGTATTTT
TRBJ2-1 | TRBV20-1 | many | - | CSGGSGYNEQFF | TGCAGTGGAGGGAGTGGGTACAATGAGCAGTTCTTC
TRBJ2-7 | TRBV20-1 | many | - | CSASLGLYEQYF | TGCAGTGCTAGTTTGGGACTCTACGAGCAGTACTTC
TRBJ2-3 | TRBV12-3/TRBV12-4 | - | - | CASSPRRNRGTDTQYF | TGTGCCAGCAGTCCCCGACGGAATAGAGGCACAGATACGCAGTATTTT
TRBJ2-1 | TRBV7-8 | medium-sized | TRBD2 | CASSPRVAGVRNEQFF | TGTGCCAGCAGCCCCCGGGTAGCGGGAGTTAGGAATGAGCAGTTCTTC
TRBJ2-1 | TRBV18 | many | TRBD2 | CASSPLAGAREQFF | TGTGCCAGCTCACCCCTAGCGGGAGCCCGCGAGCAGTTCTTC
TRBJ2-6 | TRBV6-2/TRBV6-3 | - | - | CASSEGWVATGANVLTF | -
TRBJ1-1 | TRBV6-1 | - | - | CASRENGRLNTEAFF | TGTGCCAGCAGGGAGAATGGGCGATTGAACACCGAAGCTTTCTTT
TRBJ1-1 | TRBV7-9 | - | - | CASQTAQAFF | TGTGCCAGCCAGACAGCCCAAGCTTTCTTT
TRBJ1-5 | TRBV20-1 | medium-sized | - | CSARVKQDSNQPQHF | TGCAGTGCTAGAGTCAAGCAAGATAGCAATCAGCCCCAGCATTTT
TRBJ2-1 | TRBV18 | many | TRBD2 | CASSPGGAGDSREQFF | TGTGCCAGCTCACCAGGTGGAGCGGGGGACTCTAGAGAGCAGTTCTTC
TRBJ2-1 | TRBV5-1 | many | TRBD2 | CASSFVESGRLDNEQFF | TGCGCCAGCAGCTTTGTGGAGAGCGGGAGGCTGGACAATGAGCAGTTCTTC
TRBJ2-7 | TRBV29-1 | many | TRBD1 | CSVVQGSYEQYF | TGCAGCGTGGTACAGGGGTCCTACGAGCAGTACTTC
TRBJ2-1 | TRBV10-3 | few | TRBD1 | CAISERTGQYNEQFF | TGTGCCATCAGTGAGAGGACGGGACAGTACAATGAGCAGTTCTTC
TRBJ1-3 | TRBV10-2 | many | - | CASSELYGSGNTIYF | TGCGCCAGCAGTGAATTGTACGGTAGTGGAAACACCATATATTTT
TRBJ1-3 | TRBV6-1 | - | - | CASSDRGNTIYF | TGTGCCAGCAGTGACAGGGGAAACACCATATATTTT
TRBJ1-5 | TRBV2 | many | TRBD1 | CASKMQGGGNQPQHF | TGTGCCAGTAAAATGCAGGGGGGCGGCAATCAGCCCCAGCATTTT
TRBJ2-3 | TRBV3-1 | many | TRBD1 | CASRDRGSADTQYF | TGTGCCAGCAGGGACAGGGGGAGCGCAGATACGCAGTATTTT
TRBJ2-7 | TRBV18 | many | TRBD1 | CASSSGTGDYEQYF | TGTGCCAGCTCATCGGGGACAGGGGACTACGAGCAGTACTTC